This entry lists 20 T cell receptor beta chains sequenced from one sample in a study of Ad26.COV2.S vaccination and SARS-CoV-2 variants. The sample's treatment: some 20 received Ad26.COV2.S at low or high dose, single or two shots; 5 received placebo; per-sample allocation not given. Collection of samples fell on day 63 after the first vaccine or placebo injection. Generated by immunoSEQ multiplex PCR, the TCRdb table keeps only in-frame clones and is missing some. The sample holds a few hundred thousand clones; roughly 88% are singletons and the top ten take roughly 3.9%. The sample in question was peripheral blood, obtained in a trial of Ad26.COV2.S vaccine versus placebo. These receptors originate from a person between 18 and 60 years old who received the Ad26.COV2.S COVID-19 vaccine or a placebo.

The chain employs TRBV28 and TRBJ2-7; D may be TRBD1 (7 bases). The V and J ends lost 2 bases and 7 bases respectively, with 21 bases between them. Looked up from germline, CDR1 is MDHEN and CDR2 is SYDVKM. This CDR3 has 16 residues. CDR3 sequence reads: CASSLLSGGGFGEQYF. Here the CDR3 DNA reads TGTGCCAGCAGTTTACTCTCAGGGGGAGGCTTCGGGGAGCAGTACTTC.

The chain is built from TRBV5-1 and TRBJ1-4; a weak D match, TRBD1 (5 bases). Germline assignment: CDR1 SGHRS and CDR2 YFSETQ. The CDR3 sequence is 17 residues long. Trimming took 2 bases from V and 4 from J, leaving 18 bases between them. Here the CDR3 DNA reads TGCGCCAGCAGCTTTACACCCCCGGGGCAGGGTAATGAAAAACTGTTTTTT. It codes for CASSFTPPGQGNEKLFF.

V gene TRBV9 combines with J gene TRBJ2-5; 10 positions agree with TRBD2. The CDR3 has 18 amino acids. V lost 4 bases to trimming and J lost 5 bases; unmatched junction nucleotides: 17. Germline V lookup: CDR1 SGDLS, CDR2 YYNGEE. Written as DNA, the CDR3 is TGTGCCAGCAGCCCGGAGGGGAAAGCTAGCGGGAGAGGGGAGACCCAGTACTTC. Translation: CASSPEGKASGRGETQYF.

V and J are TRBV19 and TRBJ1-5; D remains unclear. Looked up from germline, CDR1 is LNHDA and CDR2 is SQIVND (reference sequence). There are 15 residues in the CDR3. Trimming shortened V by 5 bases and J by 3 bases, and 14 bases separated the two germline ends. CDR3 loop: CASSSKDGYNQPQHF. DNA of the CDR3: TGTGCCAGTAGTTCCAAGGACGGGTACAATCAGCCCCAGCATTTT.

V gene TRBV3-1 (or the pseudogene TRBV3-2) combines with J gene TRBJ2-5; 7 positions match TRBD1. V was clipped by 2 bases and J by 2 bases; unmatched bases: 2. Germline values: CDR1 LGHDT, CDR2 YNNKEL (reference sequence). The length of the CDR3 is 14 residues. The CDR3 loop reads CASSQRDRQETQYF. CDR3 nucleotides: TGTGCCAGCAGCCAACGGGACAGACAAGAGACCCAGTACTTC.

The chain is built from TRBV3-1 (or the pseudogene TRBV3-2) and TRBJ2-5; D possibly uses TRBD1 or TRBD2 (5 bases each). The germline V gene has CDR1 LGHDT and CDR2 YNNKEL (reference sequence). V lost 5 bases and J lost 5, with 15 bases in between. This CDR3 is 14 amino acids long. CDR3 amino acids: CASSFGTVGETQYF. The CDR3 DNA reads as TGTGCCAGCAGCTTCGGGACGGTGGGGGAGACCCAGTACTTC.

This clone has just one count. The chain joins TRBV5-1 to TRBJ2-6; D possibly corresponds to TRBD2 (6 bases). V was cut by 5 bases and J by 0 bases, with 21 bases left in between. CDR1 and CDR2 from the germline V gene are SGHRS and YFSETQ. The CDR3 length is 19 residues. CDR3 loop: CASRGGFRETYSGANVLTF. CDR3 DNA sequence: TGCGCCAGCAGAGGTGGGTTCCGGGAGACATACTCTGGGGCCAACGTCCTGACTTTC.

The V gene is TRBV2, the J gene TRBJ2-3; tentative D call: TRBD1 (5 bases). The CDR3 has 12 residues. The V gene lost 8 bases and the J gene lost 4 bases, with 10 bases spanning the gap. Germline CDR1 reads SNHLY; CDR2 reads FYNNEI. The CDR3 protein is CASLGAPDTQYF. The CDR3 DNA sequence: TGTGCCAGCCTTGGGGCTCCAGATACGCAGTATTTT.

The chain has TRBV4-3 and TRBJ2-5; D uncertain. With 0 bases removed from V and 5 bases from J, the gap between germline ends came to 16 bases. Germline lookup yields CDR1 LGHNA and CDR2 YSLEER. There are 16 residues in the CDR3. The CDR3 sequence: CASSQDRVGYGETQYF. CDR3 in DNA: TGCGCCAGCAGCCAAGATCGGGTCGGGTACGGGGAGACCCAGTACTTC.

The genes are TRBV7-9 and TRBJ2-5, with a tentative D call TRBD2 (6 bases). The length of the CDR3 is 17 residues. V shed 4 bases and J shed 3 bases, with 21 bases lying between them. Germline V gene sequence: CDR1 SEHNR, CDR2 FQNEAQ (reference sequence). The CDR3 DNA reads as TGTGCCAGCAGCTCTAGGGGCACCGGGACTTTTAAAGAGACCCAGTACTTC. The encoded protein is CASSSRGTGTFKETQYF. Combining the CDR3 with reference TRBV7-9 and TRBJ2-5 gives the whole variable domain DTGVSQNPRHKITKRGQNVTFRCDPISEHNRLYWYRQTLGQGPEFLTYFQNEAQLEKSRLLSDRFSAERPKGSFSTLEIQRTEQGDSAMYLCASSSRGTGTFKETQYFGPGTRLLVL.

The gene calls are TRBV4-2 and TRBJ2-6; tentatively, D is TRBD1 (7 bases). Trimming took 4 bases from V and 0 from J, leaving 13 bases between them. CDR3 length: 17 amino acids. CDR1 is LGHNA, CDR2 YNFKEQ, per germline. The CDR3 nucleotides read TGTGCCAGCAGCCCCGGACAGGAGGGCTCTGGGGCCAACGTCCTGACTTTC. Translating gives CASSPGQEGSGANVLTF.

The rearrangement uses TRBV30 and TRBJ1-1; D is perhaps TRBD1 (5 bases). Deletions cut 5 bases from V and 3 bases from J, with 16 bases between. The CDR3 runs to 14 residues. Germline V gene sequence: CDR1 GTSNPN, CDR2 SVGIG (reference sequence). The DNA for the CDR3 is TGTGCCTGGGCCCCAGGGACGGGGTACACTGAAGCTTTCTTT. Translated, it gives CAWAPGTGYTEAFF.

The chain is built from TRBV18 and TRBJ2-3; 8 bases map to TRBD1. The CDR3 is made up of 13 amino acids. Germline lookup yields CDR1 KGHSH and CDR2 LQKENI. The CDR3 sequence is CAATGENTDTQYF. CDR3 coding DNA: TGTGCAGCGACAGGGGAAAACACAGATACGCAGTATTTT.

V and J are TRBV5-4 and TRBJ2-1; D might be TRBD1 (6 bases). In germline, CDR1 is SGHNT, CDR2 YYREEE (reference sequence). Trimming stripped 4 bases from V and 0 bases from J, with 14 bases between. This CDR3 is built from 16 residues. CDR3 loop: CASSEGHPNSYNEQFF. Here the CDR3 DNA reads TGTGCCAGCAGCGAGGGACACCCGAACTCCTACAATGAGCAGTTCTTC.

This rearrangement joins TRBV4-2 to TRBJ2-7; no reliable D call. V was trimmed by 3 bases and J by 2 bases, leaving 8 bases between them. Per germline, CDR1 LGHNA and CDR2 YNFKEQ. The CDR3 runs to 13 residues. The CDR3 protein is CASSHGSTYEQYF. The CDR3 DNA reads as TGTGCCAGCAGCCACGGATCAACCTACGAGCAGTACTTC.

This clone was seen just once. V usage is TRBV24-1 and J usage is TRBJ2-5; 8 bases map to TRBD1. Looked up from germline, CDR1 is KGHDR and CDR2 is SFDVKD. The CDR3 runs 15 residues. Germline trimming cut 4 bases from V and 1 base from J; bases unmatched to any gene: 4. In nucleotides, the CDR3 is TGTGCCACCAGTGACCCCGGACAGGGCCAAGAGACCCAGTACTTC. Protein product: CATSDPGQGQETQYF.

The V and J genes are TRBV6-6 and TRBJ2-1, with D maybe TRBD1 (6 bases). V shed 7 bases and J shed 4 bases, with 17 bases lying between them. The CDR3 has 15 amino acids. In germline, CDR1 is MNHNY, CDR2 SVGAGI (reference sequence). The CDR3 region is CASTSRGTTYNEQFF. In DNA, the CDR3 is TGTGCCAGCACCTCGAGGGGGACAACTTACAATGAGCAGTTCTTC.

V and J are TRBV3-1 (or the pseudogene TRBV3-2) and TRBJ2-5; possibly TRBD1 or TRBD2 for D (7 bases each). Trimming cost V 4 bases and J 5 bases, with 20 bases left between them. The germline gives CDR1 LGHDT, CDR2 YNNKEL (reference sequence). CDR3 length equals 16 residues. Written as DNA, the CDR3 is TGTGCCAGCAGCCTCCGGGGGAGGGGGCGTGGGGAGACCCAGTACTTC. Protein: CASSLRGRGRGETQYF.

This sequence joins TRBV3-1 (or the pseudogene TRBV3-2) and TRBJ2-1; 10 nucleotides agree with TRBD2. CDR1 is LGHDT and CDR2 is YNNKEL in the germline V gene (reference sequence). The CDR3 is made up of 16 amino acids. V lost 4 bases, J lost 6 bases, and 9 bases stayed unmatched. The CDR3 nucleotides are TGTGCCAGCAGCCCTCCGGGGGGGACTAGCGTCAATGAGCAGTTCTTC. Translated, it gives CASSPPGGTSVNEQFF.

The chain joins TRBV10-3 to TRBJ2-1; 11 bases line up with TRBD2. Unmatched junction bases numbered 23, after V lost 3 bases and J lost 7 bases. CDR1 is ENHRY, CDR2 SYGVKD, per germline. This CDR3 comprises 21 residues. CDR3 nucleotide sequence: TGTGCCATCAGTGATCCCCACCGCCAACTAGCGGGAGATCAACTACCAAATGAGCAGTTCTTC. This sequence encodes CAISDPHRQLAGDQLPNEQFF.